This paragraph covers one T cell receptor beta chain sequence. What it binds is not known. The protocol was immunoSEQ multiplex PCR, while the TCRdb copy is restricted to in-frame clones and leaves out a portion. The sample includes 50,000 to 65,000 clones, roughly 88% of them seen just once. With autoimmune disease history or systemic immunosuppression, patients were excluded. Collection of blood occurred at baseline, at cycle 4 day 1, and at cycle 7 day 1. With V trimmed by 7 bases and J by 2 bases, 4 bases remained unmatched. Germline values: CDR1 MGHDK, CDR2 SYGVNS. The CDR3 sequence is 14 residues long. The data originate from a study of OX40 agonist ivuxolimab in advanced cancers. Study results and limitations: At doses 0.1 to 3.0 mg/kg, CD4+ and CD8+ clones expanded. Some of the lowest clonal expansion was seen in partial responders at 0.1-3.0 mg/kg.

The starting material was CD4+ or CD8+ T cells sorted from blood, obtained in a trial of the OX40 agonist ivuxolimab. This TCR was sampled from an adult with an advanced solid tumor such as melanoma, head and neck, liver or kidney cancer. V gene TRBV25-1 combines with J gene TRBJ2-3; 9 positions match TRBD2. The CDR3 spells CASKTSGTTDTQYF. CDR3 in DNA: TGTGCCAGCAAGACTAGCGGAACCACAGATACGCAGTATTTT.